This TCR beta chain emerged from a study of CD8 T cells in ankylosing spondylitis. Many counts were recorded for this clonotype. Its antigen remains unknown. TCRdb re-called the 5' RACE reads through MiXCR, storing one row per CDR3 protein. Of under 300,000 distinct CDR3 sequences listed, over 8.5% are singletons. Findings and caveats of the study: Within ankylosing spondylitis blood, a TCR beta motif made up of seven or eight highly homologous variants appeared to be characteristic.

Trimming shortened V by 0 bases and J by 10 bases, and 10 bases separated the two germline ends. The length of the CDR3 is 13 residues. The genes are TRBV12-3 or TRBV12-4 and TRBJ2-1; a weak D match, TRBD2 (5 bases). The source material was blood, either unsorted or a sorted T cell fraction (not recorded which). The receptor's source is a male donor with ankylosing spondylitis or in good health (not recorded which). DNA for the CDR3: TGTGCCAGCAGTTTAGCCCCGGGGAACGAGCAGTTCTTC. It encodes CASSLAPGNEQFF.